This T cell receptor (beta chain) was sequenced in a study of cytomegalovirus exposure and HLA in healthy donors. The CDR3 loop spans 14 amino acids. Germline V CDR1 and CDR2: WNHNN, SYGVQD (reference sequence). V was shortened by 6 bases and J by 2 bases, with 14 bases between the two germline ends. The PCR was carried out with 60 Vbeta primers and 13 Jbeta primers. Assay: immunoSEQ multiplex PCR; the TCRdb copy retains only in-frame clones and omits some. The table has about 120,000 clones, 65% to 90% seen once; the top ten hold roughly 2.2%. A few counts support this clone. Its target is not known. Overall study findings and caveats: Equally common other TCR beta chains were less clonally expanded than HLA-associated ones, a later analysis found.

This clonotype originated in a woman in her thirties or forties in good health and CMV-seronegative. Sequencing used PBMCs. The J gene is TRBJ2-7, the V gene TRBV10-1; D gene unclear. The CDR3 region has the DNA TGCGCCAGCAGCCGAGATAGTGCTGCCTACGAGCAGTACTTC. It codes for CASSRDSAAYEQYF.